The 11 T cell receptor beta chains below were found in one sample sequenced in a study of beta chain features in type 1 diabetes. The sequenced template was cDNA made from the entire isolated RNA. Assay: immunoSEQ multiplex PCR; the TCRdb copy retains only in-frame clones and omits some. The sample holds hundreds of thousands of clones, 15% to 18% seen once. The sequenced material came from naive CD4+ T cells from blood. The receptors were gathered from a man between 18 and 29 years old in good health.

This clone was seen a handful of times. The J gene is TRBJ2-1, the V gene TRBV9; 12 nucleotides align to TRBD2. The J segment lost 6 bases and the V segment lost 0 bases, leaving 7 bases of the junction unmatched. This CDR3 comprises 17 residues. Germline V CDR1 and CDR2: SGDLS, YYNGEE. The CDR3 loop is CASSVAPPGLAGNEQFF. DNA of the CDR3: TGTGCCAGCAGCGTAGCTCCGCCGGGACTAGCGGGCAATGAGCAGTTCTTC.

Many counts were recorded for this clone. Other DNA sequences of this sample code for an identical CDR3. V is TRBV18 and J is TRBJ2-5; D gene unclear. Germline CDR1 reads KGHSH; CDR2 reads LQKENI. Trimming pared 5 bases from V and 1 base from J, leaving 2 bases between. This CDR3 has 11 amino acids. CDR3 sequence (DNA): TGTGCCAGCTCATCCCAAGAGACCCAGTACTTC. Protein: CASSSQETQYF.

V is TRBV16 and J is TRBJ2-7, with D unclear. The CDR3 totals 13 residues. V was trimmed by 2 bases and J by 8 bases, leaving 13 bases between them. The V gene's germline CDR1 is KGHSY and CDR2 FQNENV. The CDR3 sequence is CASSQGGIPKQYF. The DNA for the CDR3 is TGTGCCAGCAGCCAAGGCGGCATCCCAAAGCAGTACTTC.

This chain connects TRBV4-3 to TRBJ1-4; D ambiguous. Germline assignment: CDR1 LGHNA and CDR2 YSLEER. V lost 1 base to trimming and J lost 3 bases, with 6 bases between them. The CDR3 covers 14 residues. The CDR3 region is CASSQGRANEKLFF. In DNA form, the CDR3 reads TGCGCCAGCAGCCAAGGAAGGGCTAATGAAAAACTGTTTTTT.

V is TRBV25-1 and J is TRBJ2-1; TRBD1 might be the D (7 bases). This CDR3 comprises 15 residues. The ends were cut back, 1 base at V and 7 bases at J, with 14 bases in the middle. CDR1 MGHDK and CDR2 SYGVNS come from the germline V gene. Here the CDR3 reads CASSESSRGRNEQFF. The CDR3, as DNA: TGTGCCAGCAGTGAATCCTCCAGGGGGAGGAATGAGCAGTTCTTC. Full variable domain (outside the CDR3, taken from reference TRBV25-1 and TRBJ2-1): EADIYQTPRYLVIGTGKKITLECSQTMGHDKMYWYQQDPGMELHLIHYSYGVNSTEKGDLSSESTVSRIRTEHFPLTLESARPSHTSQYLCASSESSRGRNEQFFGPGTRLTVL.

The chain joins TRBV7-9 to TRBJ2-5; D could derive from TRBD1 or TRBD2 (5 bases each). This CDR3 has 13 residues. V lost 5 bases and J 5 bases, leaving 12 bases between the germline ends. Germline-derived CDR1 and CDR2 are SEHNR and FQNEAQ (reference sequence). CDR3 in DNA: TGTGCCAGCAGCCGTGGGACGAGGGAGACCCAGTACTTC. Translated, it gives CASSRGTRETQYF.

The chain carries TRBV10-3 and TRBJ2-1; 11 nucleotides align to TRBD2. CDR1 and CDR2 from the germline V gene are ENHRY and SYGVKD. This CDR3 spans 15 amino acids. The J segment lost 4 bases and the V segment lost 3 bases, leaving 2 bases of the junction unmatched. CDR3 loop: CAISDGTSGYNEQFF. CDR3 coding DNA: TGTGCCATCAGTGACGGGACTAGCGGTTACAATGAGCAGTTCTTC.

In its sample, this clone was seen a few times. This chain uses TRBV5-1 with TRBJ1-1; 8 nucleotides align to TRBD1. The junction had 9 bases not matched to a gene; V was cut back by 3 bases and J by 5 bases. Germline-derived CDR1 and CDR2 are SGHRS and YFSETQ. The CDR3 length is 15 residues. CDR3 residues: CASSYDRGGRTEAFF. The DNA for the CDR3 is TGCGCCAGCAGCTATGACAGGGGAGGTCGGACTGAAGCTTTCTTT. Based on the CDR3 plus reference TRBV5-1 and TRBJ1-1, the full variable domain is KAGVTQTPRYLIKTRGQQVTLSCSPISGHRSVSWYQQTPGQGLQFLFEYFSETQRNKGNFPGRFSGRQFSNSRSEMNVSTLELGDSALYLCASSYDRGGRTEAFFGQGTRLTVV.

The V and J genes are TRBV7-9 and TRBJ2-7, with D possibly matching TRBD2 (5 bases). Germline loops: CDR1 SEHNR, CDR2 FQNEAQ (reference sequence). The V and J ends lost 7 bases and 2 bases respectively, with 15 bases between them. The CDR3 loop spans 14 amino acids. The chain's CDR3 is CASTLERVPYEQYF. CDR3 DNA sequence: TGTGCCAGCACCCTAGAGAGGGTCCCCTACGAGCAGTACTTC.

The chain links TRBV28 to TRBJ2-7; 13 nucleotides match TRBD2. CDR1 and CDR2 from the germline V gene are MDHEN and SYDVKM. After removal of 5 bases from V and 2 bases from J, the junction contained 6 bases not matched to a gene. The CDR3 covers 16 residues. In DNA form, the CDR3 reads TGTGCCAGCAGTCTCGCTGGGACTAGCGGGGCCTACGAGCAGTACTTC. This gives the protein CASSLAGTSGAYEQYF.

There are a few counts of this clone. This rearrangement joins TRBV7-9 to TRBJ1-6; unclear D gene. Between the trimmed V and J ends, which lost 3 bases and 3 bases, there was a span of 9 bases. This CDR3 comprises 15 residues. Germline CDR1 and CDR2: SEHNR and FQNEAQ (reference sequence). The CDR3 bases are TGTGCCAGCAGCTTTGAGCACAGCTATAATTCACCCCTCCACTTT. Residues: CASSFEHSYNSPLHF.